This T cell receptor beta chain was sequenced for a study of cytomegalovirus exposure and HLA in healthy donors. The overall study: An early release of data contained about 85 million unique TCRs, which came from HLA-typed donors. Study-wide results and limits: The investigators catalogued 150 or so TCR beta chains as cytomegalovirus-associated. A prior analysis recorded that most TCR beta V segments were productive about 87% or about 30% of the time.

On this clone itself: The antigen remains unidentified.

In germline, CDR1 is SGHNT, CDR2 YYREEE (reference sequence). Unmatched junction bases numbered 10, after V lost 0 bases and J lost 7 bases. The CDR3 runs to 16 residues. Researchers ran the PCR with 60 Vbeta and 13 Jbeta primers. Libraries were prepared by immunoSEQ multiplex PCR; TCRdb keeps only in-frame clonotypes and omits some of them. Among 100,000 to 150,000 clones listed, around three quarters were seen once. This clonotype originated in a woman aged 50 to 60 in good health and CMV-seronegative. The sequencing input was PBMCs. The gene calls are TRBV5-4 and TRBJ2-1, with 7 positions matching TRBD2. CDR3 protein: CASSLAVGGPLNEQFF. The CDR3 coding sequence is TGTGCCAGCAGCTTGGCCGTGGGAGGGCCTCTTAATGAGCAGTTCTTC.